Listed below are T cell receptor beta chains from one sample, sequenced in a study of a mutant IDH1 vaccine in newly diagnosed glioma. Their cognate antigens are unknown. Sequenced by immunoSEQ multiplex PCR; TCRdb stores in-frame clones only, minus some. The sample consists of under 40,000 clones, approximately 80% of them appearing once. This sample comprised PBMCs, obtained from a glioma patient whose treatment included an IDH1 peptide vaccine. The receptors come from a woman under 30 with glioma. The CDR3 runs from the conserved cysteine through the conserved F or W. D genes are given only for firm matches. Only some rows state a clone size, as once, few, many or a class for expanded clones.

V gene	clone size	J gene	D gene	CDR3 DNA	CDR3 protein
TRBV7-6	once	TRBJ2-6	NA	TGTGCCAGCAGCCAGGGACGCTCTGGGGCCAACGTCCTGACTTTC	CASSQGRSGANVLTF
TRBV4-3	NA	TRBJ2-5	TRBD1	TGCGCCAGCAGCCACGGGACAGCAGACGGGGAGACCCAGTACTTC	CASSHGTADGETQYF
TRBV27	NA	TRBJ2-7	NA	TGTGCCAGCAGTTTATCGATAGCCGGGAACTACGAGCAGTACTTC	CASSLSIAGNYEQYF
TRBV19	NA	TRBJ1-3	TRBD1	TGTGCCAGTTCACGGACAGGGGGGACCTCTCTCTCTGGAAACACCATATATTTT	CASSRTGGTSLSGNTIYF
TRBV29-1	few	TRBJ1-4	TRBD1	TGCAGCGTTCGGAGGGGGACAGCCAAAAATGAAAAACTGTTTTTT	CSVRRGTAKNEKLFF
TRBV7-9	NA	TRBJ2-2	NA	TGTGCCAGCAGCTTAGGGGCGGCCGGGGAGCTGTTTTTT	CASSLGAAGELFF
TRBV28	NA	TRBJ2-2	NA	TGTGCCACAACCCGGCCCTCGTACACCGGGGAGCTGTTTTTT	CATTRPSYTGELFF
TRBV5-1	NA	TRBJ1-1	TRBD1	TGCGCCAGCAGCTTGGTTCAGGGGGCTTCAGGCACTGAAGCTTTCTTT	CASSLVQGASGTEAFF
TRBV4-3	NA	TRBJ1-2	NA	TGCGCCAGCAGCCGTTCCGAGAGAGGTGGCTACACCTTC	CASSRSERGGYTF
TRBV29-1	few	TRBJ1-1	NA	TGCAGCGTTGACAGGGAGGGGAACACTGAAGCTTTCTTT	CSVDREGNTEAFF
TRBV6-5	NA	TRBJ2-7	TRBD1	TGTGCCAGCAGAATAGACAGGGACCCCTCCTACGAGCAGTACTTC	CASRIDRDPSYEQYF
TRBV5-6	few	TRBJ1-4	NA	TGTGCCAGCAGCTTTTGGGGTAATGAAAAACTGTTTTTT	CASSFWGNEKLFF
TRBV27	NA	TRBJ1-6	NA	TGTGCCAGCAGTCTAGCCCCCACTGGTTCACCCCTCCACTTT	CASSLAPTGSPLHF
TRBV6-6	NA	TRBJ2-6	NA	TGTGCCAGCAACCCCAGAGGGAACTCTGGGGCCAACGTCCTGACTTTC	CASNPRGNSGANVLTF
TRBV27	NA	TRBJ2-1	NA	TGTGCCAGCAGGGACCCAGGGGGGGGCAATGAGCAGTTCTTC	CASRDPGGGNEQFF
TRBV5-1	NA	TRBJ2-6	NA	TGCGCCAGCAGCTTGGAAGGGGGAACTGGGGCCAACGTCCTGACTTTC	CASSLEGGTGANVLTF
TRBV28	NA	TRBJ2-7	NA	TGTGCCAGCAGAACCCCCCGTCTGAGGAGCGAGCAGTACTTC	CASRTPRLRSEQYF
TRBV5-4	NA	TRBJ2-2	NA	TGTGCCAGCAGCTCGACAGCGAACACCGGGGAGCTGTTTTTT	CASSSTANTGELFF
TRBV10-3	NA	TRBJ2-1	NA	TGTGCCATCAGTGAAGGCAGCTACAATGAGCAGTTCTTC	CAISEGSYNEQFF
TRBV6-1	NA	TRBJ2-7	TRBD2	TGTGCCAGCCATCTAGCGGGGAGCTCCTACGAGCAGTACTTC	CASHLAGSSYEQYF
TRBV4-3	NA	TRBJ2-7	NA	TGCGCCAGCAGCCAAGTTGGGGGCCTGGAGCAGTACTTC	CASSQVGGLEQYF
TRBV7-6	NA	TRBJ1-5	NA	TGTGCCAGCAGCTTAGCCGACAGTAAATATAGCAATCAGCCCCAGCATTTT	CASSLADSKYSNQPQHF
TRBV27	once	TRBJ1-1	TRBD1	TGTGCCAGCAGTTTAACCACAGGGGTTGGCGCTTTCTTT	CASSLTTGVGAFF
TRBV29-1	NA	TRBJ2-7	TRBD2	TGCAGCGTCGTGATTAGCGGGAGGACTTGGCACGAGTACTTC	CSVVISGRTWHEYF
TRBV19	NA	TRBJ1-1	NA	TGTGCCAGTAGTGGATTCAGGGAAGGGACCACTGAAGCTTTCTTT	CASSGFREGTTEAFF
TRBV5-1	once	TRBJ2-1	NA	TGCGCCAGCAGCATCGAGACAGGCGGGTACAATGAGCAGTTCTTC	CASSIETGGYNEQFF
TRBV5-1	NA	TRBJ2-1	NA	TGCGCCAGCAGCACCGGACAGCCCAACAATGAGCAGTTCTTC	CASSTGQPNNEQFF
TRBV5-4	NA	TRBJ2-1	NA	TGTGCCAGCAGCTTGGGGTACGGACAGCCCTCCAATGAGCAGTTCTTC	CASSLGYGQPSNEQFF
TRBV14	NA	TRBJ2-2	NA	TGTGCCAGCAGCCGGATGGGGGAGACCGGGGAGCTGTTTTTT	CASSRMGETGELFF
TRBV7-2	NA	TRBJ2-1	NA	TGTGCCAGCAGCCCCTCCGGTCGGCTACGTTACAATGAGCAGTTCTTC	CASSPSGRLRYNEQFF
TRBV30	NA	TRBJ1-3	TRBD1	TGTGCCTGGAGTGTACTGGGACTGGGACAGGGGGATTCTGGAAACACCATATATTTT	CAWSVLGLGQGDSGNTIYF
TRBV7-2	NA	TRBJ2-7	TRBD2	TGTGCCAGCAGCTTAGTATCCGGGACTAGTGGTCACGAGCAGTACTTC	CASSLVSGTSGHEQYF
TRBV4-2	NA	TRBJ2-2	TRBD2	TGTGCCAGCAGCCAAGGGGCTAGCGGGAGATCCGGGGAGCTGTTTTTT	CASSQGASGRSGELFF
TRBV5-5	NA	TRBJ1-5	NA	TGTGCCAGCAGCTTGGCCGTATCGAGCAATCAGCCCCAGCATTTT	CASSLAVSSNQPQHF
TRBV2	NA	TRBJ2-7	TRBD1	TGTGCCAGCAGAGGGGTCAGGGGGAAGTTAGAGCAGTACTTC	CASRGVRGKLEQYF
TRBV7-2	NA	TRBJ2-1	TRBD1	TGTGCCAGCAGCCTTGGACAGGGGTCCTACAATGAGCAGTTCTTC	CASSLGQGSYNEQFF
TRBV5-6	NA	TRBJ2-7	NA	TGTGCCAGCAGCCCAAAGACCACTGGATCGCAGTACTTC	CASSPKTTGSQYF